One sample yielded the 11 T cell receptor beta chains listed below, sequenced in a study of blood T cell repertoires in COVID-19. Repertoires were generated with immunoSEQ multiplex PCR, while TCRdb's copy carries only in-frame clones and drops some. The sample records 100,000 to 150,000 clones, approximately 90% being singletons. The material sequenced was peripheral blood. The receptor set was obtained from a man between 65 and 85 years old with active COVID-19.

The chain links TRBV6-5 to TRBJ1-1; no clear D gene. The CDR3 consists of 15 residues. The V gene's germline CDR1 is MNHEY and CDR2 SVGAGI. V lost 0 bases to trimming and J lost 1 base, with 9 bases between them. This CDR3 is CASSYSRRTNTEAFF. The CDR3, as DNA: TGTGCCAGCAGTTACTCAAGGAGGACGAACACTGAAGCTTTCTTT.

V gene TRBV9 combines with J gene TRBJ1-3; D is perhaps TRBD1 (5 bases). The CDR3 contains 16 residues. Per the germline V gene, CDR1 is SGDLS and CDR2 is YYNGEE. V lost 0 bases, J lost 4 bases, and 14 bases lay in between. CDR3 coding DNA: TGTGCCAGCAGCGTAGTTTCGGTAGGGGCGGGAAACACCATATATTTT. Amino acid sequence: CASSVVSVGAGNTIYF.

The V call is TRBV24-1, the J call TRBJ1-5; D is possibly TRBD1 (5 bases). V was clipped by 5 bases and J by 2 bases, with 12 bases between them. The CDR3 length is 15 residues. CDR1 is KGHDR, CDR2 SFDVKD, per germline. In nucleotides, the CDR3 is TGTGCCACCAGTGGCCCGGACAATGGCAATCAGCCCCAGCATTTT. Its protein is CATSGPDNGNQPQHF.

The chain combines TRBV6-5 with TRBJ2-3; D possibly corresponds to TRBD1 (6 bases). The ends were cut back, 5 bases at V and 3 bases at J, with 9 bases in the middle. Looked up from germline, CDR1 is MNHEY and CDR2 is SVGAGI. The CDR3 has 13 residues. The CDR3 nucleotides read TGTGCCAGCAGTAGGGACATGACAGATACGCAGTATTTT. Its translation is CASSRDMTDTQYF.

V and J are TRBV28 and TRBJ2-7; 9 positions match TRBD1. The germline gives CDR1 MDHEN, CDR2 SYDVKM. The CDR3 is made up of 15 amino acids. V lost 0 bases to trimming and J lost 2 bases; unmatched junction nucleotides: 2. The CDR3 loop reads CASSLWGDRAYEQYF. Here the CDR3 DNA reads TGTGCCAGCAGTTTATGGGGGGACAGGGCCTACGAGCAGTACTTC.

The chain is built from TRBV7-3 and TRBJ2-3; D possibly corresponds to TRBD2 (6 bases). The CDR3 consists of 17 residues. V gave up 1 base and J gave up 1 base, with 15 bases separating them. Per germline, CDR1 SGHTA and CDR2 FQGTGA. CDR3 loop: CASSLRMGGRGTDTQYF. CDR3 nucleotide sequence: TGTGCCAGCAGCTTAAGGATGGGGGGAAGGGGCACAGATACGCAGTATTTT.

CDR3 DNA sequence: TGTGCCAGCAGCCCAAGGGGCGGGGGGACCACCCAGTACTTC. Translated: CASSPRGGGTTQYF. This rearrangement joins TRBV7-9 to TRBJ2-5; 8 bases fit TRBD2. The CDR3 sequence is 14 residues long. CDR1 SEHNR and CDR2 FQNEAQ come from the germline V gene (reference sequence). With V trimmed by 5 bases and J by 8 bases, 10 bases remained unmatched.

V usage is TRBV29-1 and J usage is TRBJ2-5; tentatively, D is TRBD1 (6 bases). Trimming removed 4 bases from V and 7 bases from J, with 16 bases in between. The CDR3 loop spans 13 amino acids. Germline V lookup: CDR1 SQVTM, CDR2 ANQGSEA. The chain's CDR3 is CSVGGGTQRTQYF. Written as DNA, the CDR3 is TGCAGCGTTGGAGGGGGAACCCAACGGACCCAGTACTTC.

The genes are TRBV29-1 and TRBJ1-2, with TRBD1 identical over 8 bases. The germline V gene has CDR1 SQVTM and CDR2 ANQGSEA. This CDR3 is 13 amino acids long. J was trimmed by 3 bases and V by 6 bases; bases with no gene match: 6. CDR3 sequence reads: CSVPMDRDYGYTF. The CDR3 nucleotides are TGCAGCGTCCCGATGGACAGGGACTATGGCTACACCTTC.

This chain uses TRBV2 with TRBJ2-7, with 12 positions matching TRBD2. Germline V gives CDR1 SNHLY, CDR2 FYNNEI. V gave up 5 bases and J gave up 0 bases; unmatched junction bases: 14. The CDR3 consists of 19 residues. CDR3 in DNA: TGTGCCAGCAGTTTCGGACTAGCGGGGAGGGCCGGATACTCCTACGAGCAGTACTTC. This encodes CASSFGLAGRAGYSYEQYF.

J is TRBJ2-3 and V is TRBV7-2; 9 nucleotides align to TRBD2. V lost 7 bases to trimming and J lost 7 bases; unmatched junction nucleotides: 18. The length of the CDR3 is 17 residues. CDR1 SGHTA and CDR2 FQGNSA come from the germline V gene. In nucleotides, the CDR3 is TGTGCCAGCACCTCAGAGAGCGGGAGGACGTCTGCAAATACGCAGTATTTT. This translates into CASTSESGRTSANTQYF.